This T cell receptor (beta chain) appears in the sequencing data of a study of blood T cell repertoires in COVID-19. Study background: Samples of COVID-19 (acute and convalescent) were obtained from the United States, Italy and Spain. In each case, the material was cDNA or gDNA derived from T cells, B-cell-depleted T cells, or PBMCs.

Enrollment of patients from Seattle took place during active infection, with longitudinal follow-up. This table comes from immunoSEQ multiplex PCR, and its TCRdb copy is limited to in-frame clones, with some not included. The sample includes fewer than 50,000 clones, 87% of them seen just once. Source material: peripheral blood. The receptor comes from a man aged 60-69 years with COVID-19, enrolled during active disease.

CDR3 residues: CASRGHATPPSSYNEQFF. The CDR3 DNA reads TGCGCCAGCAGGGGGCACGCCACCCCCCCGAGCTCCTACAATGAGCAGTTCTTC. The chain links TRBV10-2 to TRBJ2-1, with TRBD1 as a possible D gene (5 bases). This CDR3 contains 18 residues. The V gene's germline CDR1 is WSHSY and CDR2 SAAADI. The V gene lost 6 bases and the J gene lost 0 bases, with 21 bases spanning the gap.